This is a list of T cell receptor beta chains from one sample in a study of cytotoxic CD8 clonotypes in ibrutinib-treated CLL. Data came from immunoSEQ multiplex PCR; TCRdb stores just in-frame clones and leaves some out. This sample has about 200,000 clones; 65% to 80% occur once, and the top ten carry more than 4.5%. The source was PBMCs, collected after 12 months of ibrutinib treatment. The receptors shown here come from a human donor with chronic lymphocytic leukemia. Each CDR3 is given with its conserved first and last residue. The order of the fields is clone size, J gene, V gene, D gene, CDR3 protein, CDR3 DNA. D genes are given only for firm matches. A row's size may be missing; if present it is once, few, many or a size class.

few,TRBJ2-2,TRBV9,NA,CASSGAGGLLNTGELFF,TGTGCCAGCAGCGGGGCCGGTGGACTCCTGAACACCGGGGAGCTGTTTTTT
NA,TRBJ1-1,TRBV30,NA,CAWSPPGPGAHGTEAFF,TGTGCCTGGAGTCCCCCGGGGCCGGGGGCGCATGGTACTGAAGCTTTCTTT
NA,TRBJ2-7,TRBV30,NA,CAWRIPYRTATEQYF,TGTGCCTGGAGAATCCCGTATCGGACGGCTACAGAGCAGTACTTC
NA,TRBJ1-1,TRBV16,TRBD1,CASSSSMVGQGATEAFF,TGTGCCAGCAGCTCCTCTATGGTGGGACAGGGAGCCACTGAAGCTTTCTTT
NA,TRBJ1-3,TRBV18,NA,CASQLSGSLTIYF,TGTGCCAGCCAGTTGTCGGGGAGTCTCACCATATATTTT
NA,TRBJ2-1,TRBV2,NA,CASSQSSYNEQFF,TGTGCCAGCAGCCAAAGTAGCTACAATGAGCAGTTCTTC
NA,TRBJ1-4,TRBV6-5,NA,CASSYRTTNEKLFF,TGTGCCAGCAGTTACCGGACAACTAATGAAAAACTGTTTTTT
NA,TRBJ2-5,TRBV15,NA,CATSTRGRPQETQYF,TGTGCCACCAGCACTCGGGGACGGCCACAAGAGACCCAGTACTTC
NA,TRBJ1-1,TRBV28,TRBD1,CATNLGQAAEAFF,TGTGCCACGAACCTAGGACAGGCGGCTGAAGCTTTCTTT
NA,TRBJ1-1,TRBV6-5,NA,CASSYDLSENTEAFF,TGTGCCAGCAGTTATGACCTTTCCGAGAACACTGAAGCTTTCTTT
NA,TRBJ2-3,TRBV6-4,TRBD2,CASKPLAGGTDTQYF,TGTGCCAGTAAACCTCTAGCGGGAGGAACAGATACGCAGTATTTT
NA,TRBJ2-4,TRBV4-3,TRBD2,CASSTVAGGAKNIQYF,TGCGCCAGCTCTACCGTAGCGGGAGGGGCCAAAAACATTCAGTACTTC
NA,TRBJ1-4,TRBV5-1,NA,CASSVQPPGTTNEKLFF,TGCGCCAGCAGCGTACAACCCCCCGGGACCACTAATGAAAAACTGTTTTTT
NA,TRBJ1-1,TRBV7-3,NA,CASSPDGNTEAFF,TGTGCCAGCAGCCCGGACGGCAACACTGAAGCTTTCTTT
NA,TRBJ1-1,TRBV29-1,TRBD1,CSVGMTGGNTEAFF,TGCAGCGTTGGGATGACAGGGGGGAACACTGAAGCTTTCTTT
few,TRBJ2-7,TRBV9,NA,CASSLSGEPYEQYF,TGTGCCAGCAGCTTATCGGGGGAACCCTACGAGCAGTACTTC
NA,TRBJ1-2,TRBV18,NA,CASSPGMGLGGYTF,TGTGCCAGCTCCCCTGGCATGGGGCTAGGCGGCTACACCTTC
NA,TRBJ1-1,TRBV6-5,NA,CASIQPGTGLVEAFF,TGTGCCAGCATCCAACCCGGAACAGGGCTTGTTGAAGCTTTCTTT
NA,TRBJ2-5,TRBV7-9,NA,CAIPDGAYF,TGTGCCATCCCAGACGGCGCTTACTTC
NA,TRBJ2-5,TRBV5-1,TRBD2,CASSPRAGGETQYF,TGCGCCAGCAGCCCCAGGGCGGGGGGGGAGACCCAGTACTTC
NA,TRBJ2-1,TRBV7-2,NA,CASSLAYGGEQFF,TGTGCCAGCAGCTTAGCGTACGGAGGTGAGCAGTTCTTC
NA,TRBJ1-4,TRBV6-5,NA,CASSYGVAGWDEKLFF,TGTGCCAGCAGTTACGGCGTTGCGGGCTGGGATGAAAAACTGTTTTTT
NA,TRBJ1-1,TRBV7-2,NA,CASSPYGGLAEAFF,TGTGCCAGCAGCCCTTACGGGGGGTTGGCTGAAGCTTTCTTT
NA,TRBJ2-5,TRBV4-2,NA,CASSQDGGSGETQYF,TGTGCCAGCAGCCAAGATGGGGGGAGTGGGGAGACCCAGTACTTC
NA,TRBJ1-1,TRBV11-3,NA,CASSAGANTEAFF,TGTGCCAGCAGCGCCGGGGCGAACACTGAAGCTTTCTTT
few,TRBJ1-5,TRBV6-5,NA,CASSYKWDSNQPQHF,TGTGCCAGCAGTTATAAGTGGGACAGCAATCAGCCCCAGCATTTT